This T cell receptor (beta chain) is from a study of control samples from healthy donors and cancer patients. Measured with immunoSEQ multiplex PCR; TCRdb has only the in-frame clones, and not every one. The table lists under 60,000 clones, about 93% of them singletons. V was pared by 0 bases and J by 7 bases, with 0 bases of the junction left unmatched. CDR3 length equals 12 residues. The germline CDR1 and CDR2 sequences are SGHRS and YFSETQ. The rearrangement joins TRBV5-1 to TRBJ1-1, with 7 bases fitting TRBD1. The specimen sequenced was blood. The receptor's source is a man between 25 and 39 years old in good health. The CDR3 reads CASSLAGGEAFF. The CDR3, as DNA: TGCGCCAGCAGCTTGGCAGGGGGTGAAGCTTTCTTT.